The rows below give T cell receptor beta chains drawn from one sample of a study of OX40 agonist ivuxolimab in advanced cancers. Measured with immunoSEQ multiplex PCR; TCRdb has only the in-frame clones, and not every one. The table shows about 51,000 clones, with roughly 80% occurring only once. The input for sequencing was CD4+ or CD8+ T cells sorted from blood, taken in a trial of the OX40 agonist ivuxolimab. These receptors were collected from an adult with an advanced solid tumor such as melanoma, head and neck, liver or kidney cancer. Each CDR3 is given with its conserved first and last residue. D genes are given only for firm matches. Not every row has a clone size; where given, it reads once, few, many or a size class.

V gene: TRBV2; D gene: .; clone size: .; J gene: TRBJ1-6; CDR3 DNA: TGTGCCAGCAGTGATAGGTGGCAGTACGGTAATTCACCCCTCCACTTT; CDR3 protein: CASSDRWQYGNSPLHF
V gene: TRBV28; D gene: .; clone size: .; J gene: TRBJ2-7; CDR3 DNA: TGTGCCAGCAGTTTATGGGTAGGGAGCTCCTACGAGCAGTACTTC; CDR3 protein: CASSLWVGSSYEQYF
V gene: TRBV19; D gene: .; clone size: .; J gene: TRBJ2-2; CDR3 DNA: TGTGCCAGTAGGTCCAGGGGCGGAATGAACACCGGGGAGCTGTTTTTT; CDR3 protein: CASRSRGGMNTGELFF
V gene: TRBV18; D gene: .; clone size: .; J gene: TRBJ2-4; CDR3 DNA: TGTGCCAGCTCACCACCAGGTGGGGGCAAAAACATTCAGTACTTC; CDR3 protein: CASSPPGGGKNIQYF
V gene: TRBV5-1; D gene: .; clone size: once; J gene: TRBJ2-7; CDR3 DNA: TGCGCCAGCAGCTTGGATCCCGTGGGAGAGCAGTACTTC; CDR3 protein: CASSLDPVGEQYF
V gene: TRBV10-3; D gene: .; clone size: few; J gene: TRBJ1-2; CDR3 DNA: TGTGCCATCAGTGACAACTATGGCTACACCTTC; CDR3 protein: CAISDNYGYTF
V gene: TRBV5-1; D gene: .; clone size: .; J gene: TRBJ2-2; CDR3 DNA: TGCGCCAGCAGCTCGACCACAGGGCCCGGGGAGCTGTTTTTT; CDR3 protein: CASSSTTGPGELFF
V gene: TRBV4-1; D gene: TRBD1; clone size: .; J gene: TRBJ1-2; CDR3 DNA: TGCGCCAGCAGCCAAGGAACAGGGGAAACTAACTATGGCTACACCTTC; CDR3 protein: CASSQGTGETNYGYTF
V gene: TRBV11-2; D gene: TRBD2; clone size: once; J gene: TRBJ2-3; CDR3 DNA: TGTGCCAGCAGCTTAGAAAACAGCGGGAGCGAGTATTTT; CDR3 protein: CASSLENSGSEYF
V gene: TRBV7-2; D gene: TRBD1; clone size: .; J gene: TRBJ2-7; CDR3 DNA: TGTGCCAGCAGCTTAGGGGACAGGTACACCTACGAGCAGTACTTC; CDR3 protein: CASSLGDRYTYEQYF
V gene: TRBV11-2; D gene: TRBD2; clone size: .; J gene: TRBJ2-1; CDR3 DNA: TGTGCCAGCAGCTTAGATCGCACGGGACTAGCGAGAAACAATGAGCAGTTCTTC; CDR3 protein: CASSLDRTGLARNNEQFF
V gene: TRBV5-1; D gene: .; clone size: .; J gene: TRBJ1-1; CDR3 DNA: TGCGCCAGCAGCCAAACGACCCGCCTTGAAGCTTTCTTT; CDR3 protein: CASSQTTRLEAFF
V gene: TRBV9; D gene: .; clone size: .; J gene: TRBJ2-7; CDR3 DNA: TGTGCCAGCAGCGTAGCCCCCCCAGATAGCGGAAAGGGAGAGCAGTACTTC; CDR3 protein: CASSVAPPDSGKGEQYF
V gene: TRBV4-1; D gene: TRBD2; clone size: once; J gene: TRBJ2-5; CDR3 DNA: TGCGCCAGCAGCCGCCGTCTAGCGGGAGCCCAAGAGACCCAGTACTTC; CDR3 protein: CASSRRLAGAQETQYF
V gene: TRBV5-1; D gene: .; clone size: few; J gene: TRBJ1-1; CDR3 DNA: TGCGCCAGCAACAGTCTAGGGGGGACTGAAGCTTTCTTT; CDR3 protein: CASNSLGGTEAFF
V gene: TRBV19; D gene: .; clone size: .; J gene: TRBJ2-7; CDR3 DNA: TGTGCCAGTAGTACCTTGCCACTCCCGAGCGGAGAGCAGTACTTC; CDR3 protein: CASSTLPLPSGEQYF
V gene: TRBV11-2; D gene: TRBD1; clone size: .; J gene: TRBJ2-7; CDR3 DNA: TGTGCCAGCAGCCGAACCACAGGGGGCGTTGCTACCGAGCAGTACTTC; CDR3 protein: CASSRTTGGVATEQYF
V gene: TRBV2; D gene: .; clone size: .; J gene: TRBJ1-1; CDR3 DNA: TGTGCCAGCAGGCTACAAGTGAACACTGAAGCTTTCTTT; CDR3 protein: CASRLQVNTEAFF
V gene: TRBV7-8; D gene: TRBD1; clone size: .; J gene: TRBJ1-2; CDR3 DNA: TGTGCCAGCAGCCCTGGGACAGCTAACTATGGCTACACCTTC; CDR3 protein: CASSPGTANYGYTF
V gene: TRBV7-8; D gene: .; clone size: .; J gene: TRBJ2-3; CDR3 DNA: TGTGCCAGCAGCGGCCGCCTGGGGAAGGGGCGTACGCAGTATTTT; CDR3 protein: CASSGRLGKGRTQYF
V gene: TRBV7-9; D gene: TRBD1; clone size: .; J gene: TRBJ1-4; CDR3 DNA: TGTGCCAGCAGCCCCACGTCGGGACAGGGCTATGAAAAACTGTTTTTT; CDR3 protein: CASSPTSGQGYEKLFF
V gene: TRBV29-1; D gene: .; clone size: .; J gene: TRBJ1-6; CDR3 DNA: TGCAGCGTCTCCCCCCATTGCCTCTATAATTCACCCCTCCACTTT; CDR3 protein: CSVSPHCLYNSPLHF
V gene: TRBV6-6; D gene: TRBD2; clone size: .; J gene: TRBJ2-3; CDR3 DNA: TGTGCCAGCAGTAATACACTAGCGGGACCCTCGGATACGCAGTATTTT; CDR3 protein: CASSNTLAGPSDTQYF
V gene: TRBV6-6; D gene: TRBD2; clone size: .; J gene: TRBJ2-7; CDR3 DNA: TGTGCCAGCAGTGACTCTAGCGGGATCTCCTACGAGCAGTACTTC; CDR3 protein: CASSDSSGISYEQYF
V gene: TRBV28; D gene: TRBD2; clone size: .; J gene: TRBJ2-7; CDR3 DNA: TGTGCCAGCAGGATCGGGACCCTGCGGGCGGGAGGTGGATACGAGCAGTACTTC; CDR3 protein: CASRIGTLRAGGGYEQYF
V gene: TRBV5-1; D gene: .; clone size: .; J gene: TRBJ1-1; CDR3 DNA: TGCGCCAGCAGCTTTCAATCAGGGGCAGTTGTTATGAACACTGAAGCTTTCTTT; CDR3 protein: CASSFQSGAVVMNTEAFF
V gene: TRBV7-2; D gene: TRBD1; clone size: .; J gene: TRBJ1-1; CDR3 DNA: TGTGCCAGCAGCCCCAGGGGGCGGGGGACTGAAGCTTTCTTT; CDR3 protein: CASSPRGRGTEAFF
V gene: TRBV5-1; D gene: .; clone size: many; J gene: TRBJ2-1; CDR3 DNA: TGCGCCAGCAGCGTATTTTTAGAGGGGAATGAGCAGTTCTTC; CDR3 protein: CASSVFLEGNEQFF
V gene: TRBV9; D gene: TRBD2; clone size: .; J gene: TRBJ2-1; CDR3 DNA: TGTGCCAGCAGCGTCCCCTCTAGCGGGCAATACAATGAGCAGTTCTTC; CDR3 protein: CASSVPSSGQYNEQFF
V gene: TRBV11-2; D gene: TRBD2; clone size: few; J gene: TRBJ2-1; CDR3 DNA: TGTGCCAGCCGGCCTAGCGGGAGGAATGAGCAGTTCTTC; CDR3 protein: CASRPSGRNEQFF
V gene: TRBV28; D gene: TRBD2; clone size: .; J gene: TRBJ2-3; CDR3 DNA: TGTGCCAGCAGTTCGATCCCACTAGCGACTAGCACAGATACGCAGTATTTT; CDR3 protein: CASSSIPLATSTDTQYF
V gene: TRBV27; D gene: TRBD1; clone size: .; J gene: TRBJ1-4; CDR3 DNA: TGTGCCAGCCGTAGACAGGGCACAACTAATGAAAAACTGTTTTTT; CDR3 protein: CASRRQGTTNEKLFF
V gene: TRBV19; D gene: TRBD2; clone size: .; J gene: TRBJ2-5; CDR3 DNA: TGTGCCAGCTCCCAAGGCGGGAGGGAGACCCAGTACTTC; CDR3 protein: CASSQGGRETQYF
V gene: TRBV27; D gene: .; clone size: .; J gene: TRBJ1-2; CDR3 DNA: TGTGCCAGCAGTTTATCCAGTAACTATGGCTACACCTTC; CDR3 protein: CASSLSSNYGYTF
V gene: TRBV5-1; D gene: TRBD2; clone size: .; J gene: TRBJ2-7; CDR3 DNA: TGTGCCAGCAGCTTGGTTGCGGCGGGGGGCTACGAGCAGTACTTC; CDR3 protein: CASSLVAAGGYEQYF
V gene: TRBV5-1; D gene: TRBD1; clone size: medium-sized; J gene: TRBJ2-7; CDR3 DNA: TGCGCCAGCAGCTTGGCACAGGGGGGCGGCTACGAGCAGTACTTC; CDR3 protein: CASSLAQGGGYEQYF
V gene: TRBV4-1; D gene: .; clone size: few; J gene: TRBJ1-1; CDR3 DNA: TGCGCCAGCAGCCAAGATCGGTGGGGGGCGCAGGCCACTGAAGCTTTCTTT; CDR3 protein: CASSQDRWGAQATEAFF
V gene: TRBV19; D gene: TRBD1; clone size: .; J gene: TRBJ1-2; CDR3 DNA: TGTGCCAGTAGTGTTCCGGGACAGGGGTATAGTGGCTACACCTTC; CDR3 protein: CASSVPGQGYSGYTF
V gene: TRBV4-1; D gene: TRBD2; clone size: .; J gene: TRBJ2-1; CDR3 DNA: TGCGCCAGCAGCCCGTTTGGTTCTAGCGGGAGGGCCCAGGTTGAGCAGTTCTTC; CDR3 protein: CASSPFGSSGRAQVEQFF
V gene: TRBV5-1; D gene: TRBD2; clone size: .; J gene: TRBJ2-1; CDR3 DNA: TGCGCCAGCAGCTTCACAGCGGGAGGTAGGAATGAGCAGTTCTTC; CDR3 protein: CASSFTAGGRNEQFF
V gene: TRBV5-6; D gene: .; clone size: .; J gene: TRBJ1-1; CDR3 DNA: TGTGCCAGCAGCTTGAACACTGAAGCTTTCTTT; CDR3 protein: CASSLNTEAFF
V gene: TRBV14; D gene: .; clone size: .; J gene: TRBJ2-5; CDR3 DNA: TGTGCCAGCAGCCTCGGAAGGGAGACCCAGTACTTC; CDR3 protein: CASSLGRETQYF
V gene: TRBV11-2; D gene: .; clone size: .; J gene: TRBJ2-1; CDR3 DNA: TGTGCCAGCGCTCGGGGGGACAGGCAATACAATGAGCAGTTCTTC; CDR3 protein: CASARGDRQYNEQFF
V gene: TRBV5-1; D gene: TRBD1; clone size: .; J gene: TRBJ2-1; CDR3 DNA: TGCGCCAGCAGCTTGTGGCAGGGGGCGGGGAATGAGCAGTTCTTC; CDR3 protein: CASSLWQGAGNEQFF
V gene: TRBV5-4; D gene: TRBD1; clone size: .; J gene: TRBJ2-1; CDR3 DNA: TGTGCCAGCAGAGACAGGGGGCGAGGAGATGAGCAGTTCTTC; CDR3 protein: CASRDRGRGDEQFF
V gene: TRBV2; D gene: .; clone size: .; J gene: TRBJ2-7; CDR3 DNA: TGTGCCGGAGCTGAAGGCTACGAGCAGTACTTC; CDR3 protein: CAGAEGYEQYF
V gene: TRBV27; D gene: .; clone size: .; J gene: TRBJ1-5; CDR3 DNA: TGTGCCAGCAGTTTGACGGCGGGGGCCCCAAGCAATCAGCCCCAGCATTTT; CDR3 protein: CASSLTAGAPSNQPQHF
V gene: TRBV2; D gene: .; clone size: .; J gene: TRBJ2-7; CDR3 DNA: TGTGCCAGCAGTGAGTTTGGGTTAAGCTCCTACGAGCAGTACTTC; CDR3 protein: CASSEFGLSSYEQYF